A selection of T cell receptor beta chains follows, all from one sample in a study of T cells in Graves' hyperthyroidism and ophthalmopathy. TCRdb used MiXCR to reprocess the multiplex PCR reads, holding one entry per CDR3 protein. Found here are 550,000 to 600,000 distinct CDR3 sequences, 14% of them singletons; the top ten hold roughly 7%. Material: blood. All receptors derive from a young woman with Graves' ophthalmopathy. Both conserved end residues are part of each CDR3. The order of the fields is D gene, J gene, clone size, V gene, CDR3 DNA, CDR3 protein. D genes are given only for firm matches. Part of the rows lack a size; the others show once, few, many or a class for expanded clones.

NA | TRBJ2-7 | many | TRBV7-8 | TGTGCCAGCAGCTTGGGCAGGATTAAGACCTACGAGCAGTACTTC | CASSLGRIKTYEQYF
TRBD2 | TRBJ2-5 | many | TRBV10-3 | TGTGCCATCAGCAGTAGAGCGGGGCAAGAGACCCAGTACTTC | CAISSRAGQETQYF
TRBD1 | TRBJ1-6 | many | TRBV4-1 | TGCGCCCGGGAACAGGGGGCTGACAGTAATTCACCCCTCCACTTT | CAREQGADSNSPLHF
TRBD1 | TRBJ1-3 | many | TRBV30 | TGTGCCTGGAGGACAGGGGGCTCTGGAAACACCATATATTTT | CAWRTGGSGNTIYF
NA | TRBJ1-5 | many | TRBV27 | TGTGCCAGCAGTTTTGAGGGCGGGGCAGTCAATCAGCCCCAGCATTTT | CASSFEGGAVNQPQHF
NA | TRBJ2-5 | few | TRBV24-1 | TGTGCCACCAGTGAAGCAGGGAAAACAGAGACCCAGTACTTC | CATSEAGKTETQYF
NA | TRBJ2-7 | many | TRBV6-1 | TGTGCCAGCAGTTACGGGGGACGGAACTACGAGCAGTACTTC | CASSYGGRNYEQYF
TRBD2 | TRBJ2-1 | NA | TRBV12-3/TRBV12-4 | TGTGCCAGCAACACGCCTGCGGGAGTTGACAATGAGCAGTTCTTC | CASNTPAGVDNEQFF
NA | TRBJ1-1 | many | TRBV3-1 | TGTGCCAGCAGCTCAGAGTTTCAAATGAACACTGAAGCTTTCTTT | CASSSEFQMNTEAFF
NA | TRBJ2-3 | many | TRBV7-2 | TGTGCCAGCAGCTTAGGGTCAGACACAGATACGCAGTATTTT | CASSLGSDTDTQYF
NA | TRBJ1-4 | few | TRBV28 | TGTGCCAGCATTCTGGAGGGGTCTGAAAAACTGTTTTTT | CASILEGSEKLFF
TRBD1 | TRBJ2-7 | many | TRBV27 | TGTGCCAGCAGTTCCGACAGGGTCAGCTCCTACGAGCAGTACTTC | CASSSDRVSSYEQYF
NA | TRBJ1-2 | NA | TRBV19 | TGTGCCAGTAGTCCAGACGGGGACGCTGTCTATGGCTACACCTTC | CASSPDGDAVYGYTF
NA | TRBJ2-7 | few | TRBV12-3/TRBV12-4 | TGTGCCAGCAGTTCCGCCAGCTGGACGGGATACGAGCAGTACTTC | CASSSASWTGYEQYF
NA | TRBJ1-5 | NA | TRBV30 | TGTGCCTGGAGTGTCCGGGACCTTAGGGGTCAGCCCCAGCATTTT | CAWSVRDLRGQPQHF
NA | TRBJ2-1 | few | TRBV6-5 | TGTGCCAGCAGTTACTGGACCGGGAGCACCTACAATGAGCAGTTCTTC | CASSYWTGSTYNEQFF
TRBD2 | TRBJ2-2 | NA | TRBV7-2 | TGTGCCAGCAGCCGGGGACTAGCGGGAGCGGGCACCGGGGAGCTGTTTTTT | CASSRGLAGAGTGELFF
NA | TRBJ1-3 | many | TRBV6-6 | TGTGCCAGCAGTTACTCGCGTCGCCCTGGAAACACCATATATTTT | CASSYSRRPGNTIYF
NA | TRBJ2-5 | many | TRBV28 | TGTGCCAGCAGCTCGCTCACAGGGCCGCAAGAGACCCAGTACTTC | CASSSLTGPQETQYF
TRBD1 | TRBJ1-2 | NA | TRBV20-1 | TGCAGTGCCCAGACCGGGACAGGGTTCTATGGCTACACCTTC | CSAQTGTGFYGYTF
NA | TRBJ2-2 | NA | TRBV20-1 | TGCAGTGCTAGGACTGTAGATCGGAGGGGAAGGACCGGGGAGCTGTTTTTT | CSARTVDRRGRTGELFF
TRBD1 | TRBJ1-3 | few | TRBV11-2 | TGTGCCAGCAGCTCCAAAGACAGGGCGAACACCATATATTTT | CASSSKDRANTIYF
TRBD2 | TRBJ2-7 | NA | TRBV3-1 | TGTACCAGCAGTCTCACACTAGCGGGAGCCTACGAGCAGTACTTC | CTSSLTLAGAYEQYF
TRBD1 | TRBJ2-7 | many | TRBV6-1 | TGTGCCAGCAGTGACTACGGGACAGGGGGCAACGAGCAGTACTTC | CASSDYGTGGNEQYF
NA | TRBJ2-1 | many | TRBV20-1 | TGCAGTGCTAGAGGGGTCGGGTGGAGCTCCTACAATGAGCAGTTCTTC | CSARGVGWSSYNEQFF
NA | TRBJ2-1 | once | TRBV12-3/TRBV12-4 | TGTGCCAGCAGTTTAGGCTCGGGCTACGAGCAGTTCTTC | CASSLGSGYEQFF
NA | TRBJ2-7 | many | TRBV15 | TGTGCCACCAGCCGACCTAACGGGGCCTACGAGCAGTACTTC | CATSRPNGAYEQYF
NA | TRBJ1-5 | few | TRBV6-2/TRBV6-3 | TGTGCCAGCAGTCCTTACCCGACAGGAGGCAATCAGCCCCAGCATTTT | CASSPYPTGGNQPQHF
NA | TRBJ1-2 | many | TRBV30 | TGTGCCTGGAGCCCGGACAGCCTAGGGAATGGCTACACCTTC | CAWSPDSLGNGYTF
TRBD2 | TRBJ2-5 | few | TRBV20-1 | TGCAGTGCTCGGACTAGCAAAGAGACCCAGTACTTC | CSARTSKETQYF
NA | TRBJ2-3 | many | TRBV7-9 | TGTGCCAGCAGCTTAAGACAGGACACAGATACGCAGTATTTT | CASSLRQDTDTQYF
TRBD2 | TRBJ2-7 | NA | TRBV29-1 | TGCAGCGTTGAACTGACTAGCGGGAGTAACGAGCAGTACTTC | CSVELTSGSNEQYF
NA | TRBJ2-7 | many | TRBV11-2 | TGTGCCAGCAGCTCTTCGGGTCTCGGCTACGAGCAGTACTTC | CASSSSGLGYEQYF
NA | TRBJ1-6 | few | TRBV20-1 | TGCAGTGCTAGAGAAAAAGGTAGAGGGGGATGGAGTTCACCCCTCCACTTT | CSAREKGRGGWSSPLHF
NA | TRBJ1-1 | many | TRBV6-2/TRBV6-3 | TGTGCCAGCAGAAGGGATCCCACTTTGAACACTGAAGCTTTCTTT | CASRRDPTLNTEAFF
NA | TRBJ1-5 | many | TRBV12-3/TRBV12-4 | TGTGCCAGCACCCTGGGGAATCAGCCCCAGCATTTT | CASTLGNQPQHF
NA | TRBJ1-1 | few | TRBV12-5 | TGTGCTAGTGGCCGGGGGCTTTCGGGGGGGTGGGCCACTGAAGCTTTCTTT | CASGRGLSGGWATEAFF
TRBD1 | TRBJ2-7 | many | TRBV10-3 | TGTGCCATCAGCGCGCCAGGGGGAAGAGGCGAGCAGTACTTC | CAISAPGGRGEQYF
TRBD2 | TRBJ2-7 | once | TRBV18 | TGTGCCAGCTCACCCGCTATGTTAGGCGGGAGGGCTTACGAGCAGTACTTC | CASSPAMLGGRAYEQYF
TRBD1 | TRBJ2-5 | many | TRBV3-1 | TGTGCCAGCAGCCAAATCGGGACAGGGCGAGAGACCCAGTACTTC | CASSQIGTGRETQYF
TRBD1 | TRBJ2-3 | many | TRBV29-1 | TGCAGCGTTGTCGACGGGACAGGGGAGGATACGCAGTATTTT | CSVVDGTGEDTQYF
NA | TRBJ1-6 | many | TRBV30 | TGTGCCTGGAGTGCTGTCTGGGCTGGGGATAATTCACCCCTCCACTTT | CAWSAVWAGDNSPLHF
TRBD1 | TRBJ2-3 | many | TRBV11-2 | TGTGCCAGCAGCTCAAACCCGGGACAGCGATTTAGCACAGATACGCAGTATTTT | CASSSNPGQRFSTDTQYF
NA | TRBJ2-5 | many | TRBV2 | TGTGCCAGCAGTGATACGGGGGCAGGAGAGACCCAGTACTTC | CASSDTGAGETQYF
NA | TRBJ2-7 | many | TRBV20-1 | TGCAGTGCTAGAGTCTCCGGGTTAGCCTACGAGCAGTACTTC | CSARVSGLAYEQYF
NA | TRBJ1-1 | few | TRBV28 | TGTGCCAGCAGTCTTTTCTTGGGTGAAGCTTTCTTT | CASSLFLGEAFF
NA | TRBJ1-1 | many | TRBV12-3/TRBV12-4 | TGTGCCAGCAGACCGCAGGCCCGCGTGGCTTTCTTT | CASRPQARVAFF
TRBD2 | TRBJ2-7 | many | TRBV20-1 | TGCAGTGCTAGCGCGGCAGGCGACCTAGCCGGGACTAGCGGGAAGCAGTACTTC | CSASAAGDLAGTSGKQYF
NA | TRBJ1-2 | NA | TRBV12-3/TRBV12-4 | TGTGCCAGCAGTTTTAAGCCCAATGGCTGCACCTTC | CASSFKPNGCTF
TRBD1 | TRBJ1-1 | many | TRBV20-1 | TGCAGTGCTAGCGCGACAGGGTCCGAAGCTTTCTTT | CSASATGSEAFF
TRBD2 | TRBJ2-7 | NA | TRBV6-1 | TGTGCCAGCAGTCCCGGACTAGCGGGAGGGCCGAACGAGCAGTACTTC | CASSPGLAGGPNEQYF
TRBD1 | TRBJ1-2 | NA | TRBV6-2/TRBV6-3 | TGTGCCATCTCGACAGGGGCAGGAGGCTATGGCTACACCTTC | CAISTGAGGYGYTF
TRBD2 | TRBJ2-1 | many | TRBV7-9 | TGTGCCAGCAGCTACAAAGGACTAGCGGGAGTTATGGATGAGCAGTTCTTC | CASSYKGLAGVMDEQFF
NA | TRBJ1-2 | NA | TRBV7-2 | TGTGCCAGCAGCTTAGAGACGGACACTAACTATGGCTACACCTTC | CASSLETDTNYGYTF